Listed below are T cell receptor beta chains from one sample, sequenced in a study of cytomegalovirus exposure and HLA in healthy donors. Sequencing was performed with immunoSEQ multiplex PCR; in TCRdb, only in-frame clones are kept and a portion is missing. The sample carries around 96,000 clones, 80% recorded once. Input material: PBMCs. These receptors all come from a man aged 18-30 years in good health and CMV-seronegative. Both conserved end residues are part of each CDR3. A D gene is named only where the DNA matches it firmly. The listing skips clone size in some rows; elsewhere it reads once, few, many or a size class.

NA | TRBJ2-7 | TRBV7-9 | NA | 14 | TGTGCCAGCTCAGCCGCGGGTTTTCCCTACGAGCAGTACTTC | CASSAAGFPYEQYF
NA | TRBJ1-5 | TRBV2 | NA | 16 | TGTGCCAGCAGTCCCTTCGGCGGCCAAGAGGTAGAGCCCCAGCATTTT | CASSPFGGQEVEPQHF
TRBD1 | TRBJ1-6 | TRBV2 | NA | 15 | TGTGCCAGCAGTCCAGGGGGCCCTCGGAATTCACCCCTCCACTTT | CASSPGGPRNSPLHF
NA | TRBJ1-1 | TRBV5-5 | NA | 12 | TGTGCCAGCAGCTTGGATCGTACTGAAGCTTTCTTT | CASSLDRTEAFF
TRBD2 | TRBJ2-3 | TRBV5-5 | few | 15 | TGTGCCAGCACCCCGGGGTCCAGCGGGGGTTTAACGCAGTATTTT | CASTPGSSGGLTQYF
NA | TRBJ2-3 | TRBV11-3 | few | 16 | TGTGCCAGCAGTCTTCTATGGACAGTGTTCACAGATACGCAGTATTTT | CASSLLWTVFTDTQYF
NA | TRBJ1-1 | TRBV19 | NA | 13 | TGTGCCAGTAGTTCCACGCAGGGCACTGAAGCTTTCTTT | CASSSTQGTEAFF
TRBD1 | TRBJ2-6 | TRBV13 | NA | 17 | TGTGCCAGCGACAGGGGCGGGTTGAGCTCTGGGGCCAACGTCCTGACTTTC | CASDRGGLSSGANVLTF
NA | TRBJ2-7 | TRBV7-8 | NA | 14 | TGTGCCAGCAGTAAGAATATAGCCTCCTACGAGCAGTACTTC | CASSKNIASYEQYF
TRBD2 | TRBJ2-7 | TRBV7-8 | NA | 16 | TGTGCCAGCAGCTTACTCAGCGGGGGGACCTCCTACGAGCAGTACTTC | CASSLLSGGTSYEQYF
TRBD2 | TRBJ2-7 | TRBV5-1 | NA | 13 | TGCGCCAGCGCCATTGGGGGGGAGTATGAGCAGTACTTC | CASAIGGEYEQYF
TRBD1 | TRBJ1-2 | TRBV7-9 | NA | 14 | TGTGCCAGCAGCTTAGTGGGGGACAGTTATGGCTACACCTTC | CASSLVGDSYGYTF
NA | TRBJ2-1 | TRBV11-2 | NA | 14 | TGTGCCAGCAGCTTTAAGGGGGGGCATAATGAGCAGTTCTTC | CASSFKGGHNEQFF
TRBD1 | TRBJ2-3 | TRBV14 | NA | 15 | TGTGCCAGCAGCGATGGGACAGAAAACACAGATACGCAGTATTTT | CASSDGTENTDTQYF
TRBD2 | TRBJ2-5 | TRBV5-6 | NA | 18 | TGTGCCAGCAGCTTAGGCGGGCGAGGGCTAGCGGGTCAAGAGACCCAGTACTTC | CASSLGGRGLAGQETQYF
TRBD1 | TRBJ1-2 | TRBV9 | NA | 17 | TGTGCCAGCAGCCCCCCAGCGGGACAGGGGTCCAACTATGGCTACACCTTC | CASSPPAGQGSNYGYTF
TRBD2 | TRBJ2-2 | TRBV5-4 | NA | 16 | TGTGCCAGCAGCCGACCGGGACTAGAGGACACCGGGGAGCTGTTTTTT | CASSRPGLEDTGELFF
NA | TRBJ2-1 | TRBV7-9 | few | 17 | TGTGCCAGCAGCTTAGGCAGGGGCGGGGGAGGCTACAATGAGCAGTTCTTC | CASSLGRGGGGYNEQFF
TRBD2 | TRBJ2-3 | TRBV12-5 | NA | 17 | TGTGCTAGTGGTCAACCATCTAGCGGGATGAGCACAGATACGCAGTATTTT | CASGQPSSGMSTDTQYF
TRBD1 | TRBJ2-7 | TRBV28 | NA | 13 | TGTGCCAGCACTGAGGGGGCGTACTACGAGCAGTACTTC | CASTEGAYYEQYF